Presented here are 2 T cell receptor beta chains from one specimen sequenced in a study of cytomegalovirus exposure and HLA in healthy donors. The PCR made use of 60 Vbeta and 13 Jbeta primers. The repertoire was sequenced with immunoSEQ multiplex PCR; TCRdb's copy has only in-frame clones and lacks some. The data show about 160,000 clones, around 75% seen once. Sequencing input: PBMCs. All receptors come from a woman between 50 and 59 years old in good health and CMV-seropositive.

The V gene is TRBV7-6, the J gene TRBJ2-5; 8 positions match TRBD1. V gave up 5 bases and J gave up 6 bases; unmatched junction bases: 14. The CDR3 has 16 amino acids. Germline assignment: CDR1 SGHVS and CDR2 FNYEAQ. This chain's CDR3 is CASSRKGQVSEKTQYF. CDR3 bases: TGTGCCAGCAGCAGAAAGGGACAGGTCTCTGAAAAGACCCAGTACTTC.

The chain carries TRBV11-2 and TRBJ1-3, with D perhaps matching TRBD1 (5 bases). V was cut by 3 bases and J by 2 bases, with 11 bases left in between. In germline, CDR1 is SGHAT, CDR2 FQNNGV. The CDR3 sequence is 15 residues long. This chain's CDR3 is CASSLADSAGNTIYF. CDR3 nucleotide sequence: TGTGCCAGCAGCTTGGCTGACAGTGCTGGAAACACCATATATTTT. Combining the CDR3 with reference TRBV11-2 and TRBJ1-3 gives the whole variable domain EAGVAQSPRYKIIEKRQSVAFWCNPISGHATLYWYQQILGQGPKLLIQFQNNGVVDDSQLPKDRFSAERLKGVDSTLKIQPAKLEDSAVYLCASSLADSAGNTIYFGEGSWLTVV.